The entry below describes one T cell receptor (beta chain). These data are taken from a study of blood T cell repertoires in COVID-19. There are 17 residues in the CDR3. CDR1 is MNHEY, CDR2 SMNVEV, per germline (reference sequence). V shed 0 bases and J 3 bases; nucleotides not matched to a gene: 9. Profiling relied on immunoSEQ multiplex PCR, and the TCRdb table lists in-frame clones only, not all of them. Of 200,000 to 300,000 clones in the sample, over 80% were seen once. This TCR was sampled from a man in his forties with acute or convalescent COVID-19. Sequencing input: peripheral blood. V usage is TRBV27 and J usage is TRBJ1-2; 8 bases are a match to TRBD1. The CDR3, as DNA: TGTGCCAGCAGTTTATCGATATTAAGGGACAGGTACTATGGCTACACCTTC. Protein sequence: CASSLSILRDRYYGYTF.